The text below deals with one T cell receptor beta chain. The data were taken from a study of shared clonotypes between healthy human individuals. TCRdb's table, derived via immunoSEQ multiplex PCR, lists solely in-frame clones and lacks some. The table lists about 600,000 clones, roughly 97% of them singletons, with around 0.057% in the top ten. This CDR3 is 15 amino acids long. The V gene's germline CDR1 is MNHEY and CDR2 SVGAGI. The V end was cut by 2 bases, the J end by 3 bases, with 13 bases between. Sequencing used naive CD4+ T cells sorted from blood. Indicated subset: CD45RA+ positively selected. The gene calls are TRBV6-5 and TRBJ2-5, with a weak D call TRBD1 (6 bases). The clonotype was recovered from a woman in her 30s in good health. The CDR3 nucleotides are TGTGCCAGCAGTTACATAGGGACATACAAAGAGACCCAGTACTTC. It translates to CASSYIGTYKETQYF.